These T cell receptor beta chains were read from a single sample in a study of CD8 T cells in Susac syndrome. TCRdb fed the immunoSEQ multiplex PCR reads into MiXCR, producing one record per CDR3 protein. Of 150,000 to 250,000 distinct CDR3 sequences in the sample, about 95% were seen once. Sequencing was carried out using CD4+ T cells from PBMCs. Receptors originate from a human donor with multiple sclerosis. The CDR3 runs from the conserved cysteine through the conserved F or W. D genes are given only for firm matches. Clone size is not always given. Where it is, it says once, few, many or a class for expanded clones.

v_call: TRBV19; clone_size: -; j_call: TRBJ1-5; d_call: TRBD1; cdr3_aa: CASSSRDRYQPQHF; cdr3_nt: TGTGCCAGTAGTTCCCGGGACAGATATCAGCCCCAGCATTTT
v_call: TRBV11-2; clone_size: -; j_call: TRBJ2-7; d_call: TRBD1; cdr3_aa: CASSLDRFRRGQGAYEQYF; cdr3_nt: TGTGCCAGCAGCTTAGATCGGTTTCGAAGGGGGCAGGGGGCCTACGAGCAGTACTTC
v_call: TRBV10-2; clone_size: -; j_call: TRBJ2-7; d_call: -; cdr3_aa: CASLKSESGDEQYF; cdr3_nt: TGCGCCAGCCTAAAAAGCGAGTCCGGGGACGAGCAGTACTTC
v_call: TRBV12-3/TRBV12-4; clone_size: -; j_call: TRBJ1-5; d_call: -; cdr3_aa: CASSLGPGALDQPQHF; cdr3_nt: TGTGCCAGCAGTTTAGGGCCGGGGGCGTTAGACCAGCCCCAGCATTTT
v_call: TRBV2; clone_size: -; j_call: TRBJ1-2; d_call: -; cdr3_aa: CASSEGQINYGYTF; cdr3_nt: TGTGCCAGCAGTGAAGGTCAGATTAACTATGGCTACACCTTC
v_call: TRBV29-1; clone_size: -; j_call: TRBJ1-5; d_call: -; cdr3_aa: CSVRTGNQPQHF; cdr3_nt: TGCAGCGTTCGGACAGGCAATCAGCCCCAGCATTTT
v_call: TRBV7-9; clone_size: -; j_call: TRBJ2-7; d_call: -; cdr3_aa: CASSSITTYEQYF; cdr3_nt: TGTGCCAGCAGCTCCATCACCACCTACGAGCAGTACTTC
v_call: TRBV29-1; clone_size: -; j_call: TRBJ1-1; d_call: TRBD1; cdr3_aa: CSVGPGGISDTEAFF; cdr3_nt: TGCAGCGTGGGGCCAGGGGGAATATCGGACACTGAAGCTTTCTTT
v_call: TRBV29-1; clone_size: -; j_call: TRBJ1-1; d_call: TRBD1; cdr3_aa: CSVLRDRGSTEAFF; cdr3_nt: TGCAGCGTTCTCCGGGACAGGGGGTCTACTGAAGCTTTCTTT
v_call: TRBV20-1; clone_size: -; j_call: TRBJ2-3; d_call: -; cdr3_aa: CSARSGPRGTDTQYF; cdr3_nt: TGCAGTGCCCGATCCGGGCCCCGGGGCACAGATACGCAGTATTTT
v_call: TRBV7-2; clone_size: -; j_call: TRBJ2-2; d_call: -; cdr3_aa: CASSTDLNTGELFF; cdr3_nt: TGTGCCAGCAGCACAGACCTGAACACCGGGGAGCTGTTTTTT
v_call: TRBV12-3/TRBV12-4; clone_size: -; j_call: TRBJ2-1; d_call: -; cdr3_aa: CASSLTQRDEQFF; cdr3_nt: TGTGCCAGCAGTTTAACCCAGCGGGATGAGCAGTTCTTC
v_call: TRBV3-1; clone_size: -; j_call: TRBJ2-3; d_call: TRBD2; cdr3_aa: CASSQGLAGGGSSDTQYF; cdr3_nt: TGTGCCAGCAGCCAAGGACTAGCGGGAGGAGGGTCTTCAGATACGCAGTATTTT
v_call: TRBV7-3; clone_size: -; j_call: TRBJ2-3; d_call: TRBD1; cdr3_aa: CASSLKGADTQYF; cdr3_nt: TGTGCCAGCAGCTTAAAGGGGGCCGATACGCAGTATTTT
v_call: TRBV20-1; clone_size: -; j_call: TRBJ2-5; d_call: TRBD2; cdr3_aa: CSARDQERGRRGVYF; cdr3_nt: TGCAGTGCTAGAGATCAGGAGCGGGGGCGCCGCGGGGTTTACTTC
v_call: TRBV18; clone_size: -; j_call: TRBJ1-4; d_call: -; cdr3_aa: CASSPRRATNEKLFF; cdr3_nt: TGTGCCAGCTCACCGAGGAGGGCAACTAATGAAAAACTGTTTTTT
v_call: TRBV20-1; clone_size: -; j_call: TRBJ2-3; d_call: -; cdr3_aa: CSARDLISTDTQYF; cdr3_nt: TGCAGTGCTAGAGATCTAATAAGCACAGATACGCAGTATTTT
v_call: TRBV5-1; clone_size: once; j_call: TRBJ2-3; d_call: -; cdr3_aa: CASRPQGPSTDTQYF; cdr3_nt: TGCGCCAGCAGACCACAGGGCCCGAGCACAGATACGCAGTATTTT
v_call: TRBV20-1; clone_size: -; j_call: TRBJ2-5; d_call: TRBD2; cdr3_aa: CSARDPSGGSKETQYF; cdr3_nt: TGCAGTGCTAGAGATCCCAGCGGGGGGTCAAAAGAGACCCAGTACTTC
v_call: TRBV20-1; clone_size: -; j_call: TRBJ2-3; d_call: TRBD2; cdr3_aa: CSASGRASTDTQYF; cdr3_nt: TGCAGTGCTAGCGGGAGGGCTAGCACAGATACGCAGTATTTT
v_call: TRBV3-1; clone_size: -; j_call: TRBJ2-7; d_call: -; cdr3_aa: CASSQNLHYEQYF; cdr3_nt: TGTGCCAGCAGCCAAAACCTCCACTACGAGCAGTACTTC
v_call: TRBV7-9; clone_size: few; j_call: TRBJ1-1; d_call: -; cdr3_aa: CASSLTANTEAFF; cdr3_nt: TGTGCCAGCAGCTTGACAGCGAACACTGAAGCTTTCTTT
v_call: TRBV20-1; clone_size: -; j_call: TRBJ2-7; d_call: -; cdr3_aa: CSARYSGSYEQYF; cdr3_nt: TGCAGTGCTAGGTATAGCGGCTCCTACGAGCAGTACTTC
v_call: TRBV30; clone_size: -; j_call: TRBJ1-2; d_call: -; cdr3_aa: CAWNAAYYNYGYTF; cdr3_nt: TGTGCCTGGAATGCAGCGTACTATAACTATGGCTACACCTTC
v_call: TRBV30; clone_size: -; j_call: TRBJ1-5; d_call: -; cdr3_aa: CAWSSGQSSNQPQHF; cdr3_nt: TGTGCCTGGAGTAGTGGGCAGAGTAGCAATCAGCCCCAGCATTTT
v_call: TRBV24-1; clone_size: -; j_call: TRBJ2-3; d_call: -; cdr3_aa: CATSEPKTRSLSGTQYF; cdr3_nt: TGTGCCACCAGTGAACCCAAGACTAGGTCGCTCTCGGGTACGCAGTATTTT
v_call: TRBV20-1; clone_size: -; j_call: TRBJ2-5; d_call: -; cdr3_aa: CSASESGLHQETQYF; cdr3_nt: TGCAGTGCTAGTGAGAGCGGGCTGCACCAAGAGACCCAGTACTTC
v_call: TRBV5-1; clone_size: once; j_call: TRBJ2-7; d_call: -; cdr3_aa: CASSDSTYEQYF; cdr3_nt: TGCGCCAGCAGCGACAGCACCTACGAGCAGTACTTC
v_call: TRBV7-8; clone_size: -; j_call: TRBJ1-1; d_call: -; cdr3_aa: CASSSLGRTEAFF; cdr3_nt: TGTGCCAGCAGCTCTTTAGGGCGGACTGAAGCTTTCTTT
v_call: TRBV3-1; clone_size: -; j_call: TRBJ2-1; d_call: TRBD2; cdr3_aa: CASSHSLRLAAYNEQFF; cdr3_nt: TGTGCCAGCAGCCACTCCTTGCGACTAGCGGCTTACAATGAGCAGTTCTTC
v_call: TRBV29-1; clone_size: -; j_call: TRBJ2-3; d_call: -; cdr3_aa: CSVEPAGSTDTQYF; cdr3_nt: TGCAGCGTTGAACCGGCGGGGAGCACAGATACGCAGTATTTT
v_call: TRBV27; clone_size: -; j_call: TRBJ2-5; d_call: -; cdr3_aa: CASSLRTAGETQYF; cdr3_nt: TGTGCCAGCAGTTTACGGACGGCGGGAGAGACCCAGTACTTC